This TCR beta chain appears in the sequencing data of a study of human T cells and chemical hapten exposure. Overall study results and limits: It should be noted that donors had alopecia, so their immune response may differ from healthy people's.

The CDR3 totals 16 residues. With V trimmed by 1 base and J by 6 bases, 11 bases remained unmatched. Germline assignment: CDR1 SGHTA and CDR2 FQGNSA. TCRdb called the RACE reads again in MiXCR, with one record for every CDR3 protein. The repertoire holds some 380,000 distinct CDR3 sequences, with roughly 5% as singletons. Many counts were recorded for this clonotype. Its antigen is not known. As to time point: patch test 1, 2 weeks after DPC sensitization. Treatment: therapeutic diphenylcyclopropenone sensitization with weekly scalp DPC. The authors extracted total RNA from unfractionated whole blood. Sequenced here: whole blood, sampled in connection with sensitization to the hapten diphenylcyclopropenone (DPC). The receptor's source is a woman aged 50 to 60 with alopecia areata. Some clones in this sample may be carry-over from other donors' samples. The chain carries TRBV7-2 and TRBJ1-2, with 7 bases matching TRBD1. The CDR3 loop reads CASSLDGGRGFDGYTF. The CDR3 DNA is TGTGCCAGCAGCTTAGACGGAGGCAGGGGGTTCGATGGCTACACCTTC. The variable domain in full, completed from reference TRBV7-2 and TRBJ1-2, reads GAGVSQSPSNKVTEKGKDVELRCDPISGHTALYWYRQSLGQGLEFLIYFQGNSAPDKSGLPSDRFSAERTGGSVSTLTIQRTQQEDSAVYLCASSLDGGRGFDGYTFGSGTRLTVV.